Below, 20 T cell receptor beta chains from the same sample are listed, as sequenced in a study of cytomegalovirus exposure and HLA in healthy donors. Researchers ran the PCR with 60 Vbeta and 13 Jbeta primers. Data came from immunoSEQ multiplex PCR; TCRdb stores just in-frame clones and leaves some out. The sample holds tens of thousands of clones, 70% to 75% seen once. The sample consisted of PBMCs. Every receptor here comes from a man aged 25-45 years in good health and CMV-seronegative.

This clone has just a few counts. The chain couples TRBV6-5 to TRBJ2-7; perhaps TRBD2 as D (5 bases). CDR1 and CDR2 (germline): MNHEY, SVGAGI. The length of the CDR3 is 12 residues. V lost 8 bases and J lost 3, with 11 bases in between. CDR3 amino acids: CASRTRNYEQYF. CDR3 coding DNA: TGTGCCAGCCGCACTAGAAACTACGAGCAGTACTTC.

This chain joins TRBV11-1 and TRBJ2-5, with D possibly TRBD2 on 6 matching bases. CDR1 and CDR2 from the germline V gene are SGHAT and FQDESV (reference sequence). V dropped 5 bases and J dropped 5 bases, with 15 bases sitting between them. The CDR3 is made up of 14 amino acids. The CDR3 DNA reads as TGTGCCAGCAGCAGGGACGGGGGTCGGGAGACCCAGTACTTC. This sequence encodes CASSRDGGRETQYF.

This clone came up a few times. The chain links TRBV25-1 to TRBJ2-2; D is unclear. The V and J ends lost 4 bases and 0 bases respectively, with 3 bases between them. The CDR3 totals 13 residues. Germline CDR1 MGHDK, CDR2 SYGVNS. CDR3 coding DNA: TGTGCCAGCAGTGCTCCGAACACCGGGGAGCTGTTTTTT. Protein: CASSAPNTGELFF.

V gene TRBV4-1 combines with J gene TRBJ2-6; TRBD1 aligns across 12 bases. CDR3 length: 18 residues. Germline V lookup: CDR1 MGHRA, CDR2 YSYEKL. Trimming removed 4 bases from V and 4 bases from J; junction bases left unmatched: 8. The CDR3 sequence is CASSPTGQGALGANVLTF. The CDR3 region has the DNA TGCGCCAGCAGCCCGACGGGACAGGGGGCGCTCGGGGCCAACGTCCTGACTTTC.

CDR3 bases: TGTGCCACCAGCAGAGTAAGCAGACTAGCGGAGAACACCGGGGAGCTGTTTTTT. This translates into CATSRVSRLAENTGELFF. The chain couples TRBV15 to TRBJ2-2, with TRBD2 matching 9 bases. V shed 1 base and J 1 base; nucleotides not matched to a gene: 7. Germline lookup yields CDR1 LNHNV and CDR2 YYDKDF (reference sequence). The CDR3 loop spans 18 amino acids. The full variable domain, completed using reference TRBV15 and TRBJ2-2, is DAMVIQNPRYQVTQFGKPVTLSCSQTLNHNVMYWYQQKSSQAPKLLFHYYDKDFNNEADTPDNFQSRRPNTSFCFLDIRSPGLGDTAMYLCATSRVSRLAENTGELFFGEGSRLTVL.

The chain uses TRBV27 and TRBJ2-3, with 9 bases identical to TRBD2. The CDR3 length is 16 residues. In germline, CDR1 is MNHEY, CDR2 SMNVEV (reference sequence). Trimming removed 3 bases from V and 7 bases from J; junction bases left unmatched: 11. The CDR3 loop reads CASSFYGAGGPHTQYF. The DNA for the CDR3 is TGTGCCAGCAGTTTCTATGGGGCGGGAGGGCCTCATACGCAGTATTTT.

This rearrangement joins TRBV6-1 to TRBJ1-3, with D uncertain. Germline V gene lookup returns CDR1 MNHNS and CDR2 SASEGT. There are 15 residues in the CDR3. Trimming removed 6 bases at V and 8 bases at J, with 20 bases between. The CDR3 sequence is CASRARAYEEDTIYF. In nucleotides, the CDR3 is TGTGCCAGCAGAGCGCGGGCCTATGAAGAGGACACCATATATTTT.

This clone has only a few counts. The chain joins TRBV25-1 to TRBJ1-2; 9 nucleotides align to TRBD1. V dropped 3 bases and J dropped 6; count of bases not matched to a gene: 5. CDR1 is MGHDK and CDR2 is SYGVNS in the germline V gene. The CDR3 loop spans 14 amino acids. Here the CDR3 reads CASSEGQGRNGYTF. For the CDR3, the DNA is TGTGCCAGCAGTGAGGGACAGGGAAGGAATGGCTACACCTTC.

The rearrangement links TRBV21-1 to TRBJ1-2; the table calls TRBD1, which could not be checked here. TRBV21-1 is labeled a pseudogene. CDR3 length: 16 amino acids. The CDR3 protein is CASSKVCTTTNYGYTF. The CDR3 nucleotides are TGTGCCAGCAGCAAAGTCTGTACCACAACTAACTATGGCTACACCTTC.

The J gene is TRBJ2-1, the V gene TRBV7-2; a weak D match, TRBD2 (6 bases). The V end was cut by 1 base, the J end by 3 bases, with 13 bases between. Per the germline V gene, CDR1 is SGHTA and CDR2 is FQGNSA. The CDR3 contains 16 residues. The DNA for the CDR3 is TGTGCCAGCAGCTTAGGCCCCCGGGGGAGCTACAATGAGCAGTTCTTC. Translating gives CASSLGPRGSYNEQFF.

The chain joins TRBV7-3 to TRBJ2-3; weak D call: TRBD2 (6 bases). V was clipped by 5 bases and J by 1 base, with 13 bases between them. This CDR3 contains 15 residues. Germline CDR1 is SGHTA and CDR2 is FQGTGA. The CDR3 loop is CASSATGGGTDTQYF. DNA of the CDR3: TGTGCCAGCAGCGCCACTGGCGGGGGCACAGATACGCAGTATTTT.

The chain employs TRBV30 and TRBJ2-2, with 7 bases fitting TRBD2. This CDR3 is 15 amino acids long. Germline V lookup: CDR1 GTSNPN, CDR2 SVGIG (reference sequence). Trimming removed 6 bases from V and 1 base from J; junction bases left unmatched: 8. The CDR3 nucleotides are TGTGCCTGCCAAACGGGAGGCCGGAACACCGGGGAGCTGTTTTTT. It codes for CACQTGGRNTGELFF.

The chain is built from TRBV5-5 and TRBJ2-7; D might be TRBD1 (6 bases). The CDR3 covers 15 residues. With 0 bases removed from V and 0 bases from J, the gap between germline ends came to 10 bases. The germline gives CDR1 SGHKS, CDR2 YYEKEE (reference sequence). As DNA, the CDR3 is TGTGCCAGCAGCTTGGCTCAGGGGACCTCCTACGAGCAGTACTTC. Translation: CASSLAQGTSYEQYF.

The CDR3 reads CASSLAPWDRGNTEAFF. CDR3 nucleotides: TGTGCCAGCAGCTTAGCCCCTTGGGACAGGGGGAACACTGAAGCTTTCTTT. J is TRBJ1-1 and V is TRBV7-8, with TRBD1 matching over 10 bases. Germline CDR1 is SGHVS and CDR2 is FQNEAQ. The CDR3 runs 17 residues. Germline trimming cut 0 bases from V and 1 base from J; bases unmatched to any gene: 5.

The chain recombines TRBV6-6 with TRBJ2-1, with 10 bases aligning to TRBD2. Germline trimming cut 5 bases from V and 4 bases from J; bases unmatched to any gene: 5. CDR1 MNHNY and CDR2 SVGAGI come from the germline V gene (reference sequence). There are 15 residues in the CDR3. Written as DNA, the CDR3 is TGTGCCAGCAGTGACACACTAGCGGGGTACAATGAGCAGTTCTTC. Translation gives CASSDTLAGYNEQFF.

The genes are TRBV19 and TRBJ1-2, with a possible D match to TRBD1 (5 bases). Germline V gene lookup returns CDR1 LNHDA and CDR2 SQIVND (reference sequence). This CDR3 comprises 14 residues. V was trimmed by 3 bases and J by 8 bases, leaving 16 bases between them. The CDR3 DNA reads TGTGCCAGTAGTATGGGATTTCAGGGTGAAGGCTACACCTTC. Translated: CASSMGFQGEGYTF. Variable domain in full (rest from reference TRBV19 and TRBJ1-2): DGGITQSPKYLFRKEGQNVTLSCEQNLNHDAMYWYRQDPGQGLRLIYYSQIVNDFQKGDIAEGYSVSREKKESFPLTVTSAQKNPTAFYLCASSMGFQGEGYTFGSGTRLTVV.

The chain joins TRBV7-2 to TRBJ2-1, with 10 positions matching TRBD2. V dropped 5 bases and J dropped 6; count of bases not matched to a gene: 10. This CDR3 has 16 residues. Germline V lookup: CDR1 SGHTA, CDR2 FQGNSA. This CDR3 reads CASSLEGLAIGNEQFF. CDR3 in DNA: TGTGCCAGCAGCCTGGAGGGACTAGCGATAGGCAATGAGCAGTTCTTC. The whole variable domain, remainder taken from reference TRBV7-2 and TRBJ2-1, is GAGVSQSPSNKVTEKGKDVELRCDPISGHTALYWYRQSLGQGLEFLIYFQGNSAPDKSGLPSDRFSAERTGGSVSTLTIQRTQQEDSAVYLCASSLEGLAIGNEQFFGPGTRLTVL.

The rearrangement links TRBV7-6 to TRBJ2-1; 7 nucleotides agree with TRBD1. Germline V gives CDR1 SGHVS, CDR2 FNYEAQ. V was clipped by 5 bases and J by 8 bases; unmatched bases: 3. The CDR3 totals 12 residues. The CDR3 is CASSPGGDEQFF. CDR3 in DNA: TGTGCCAGCAGCCCAGGGGGAGATGAGCAGTTCTTC.

The V call is TRBV2, the J call TRBJ2-5; 9 bases align to TRBD2. With 2 bases clipped from V and 5 bases from J, the junction kept 9 bases outside the gene matches. The CDR3 totals 16 residues. Germline V gives CDR1 SNHLY, CDR2 FYNNEI. The CDR3 sequence is CASSEYVSGSGETQYF. CDR3 nucleotides: TGTGCCAGCAGTGAATACGTTAGCGGGAGCGGGGAGACCCAGTACTTC.

The CDR3 region has the DNA TGCAGCGTTGTAGCGAATTCCGCCTACGAGCAGTACTTC. Protein sequence: CSVVANSAYEQYF. The chain recombines TRBV29-1 with TRBJ2-7; D might be TRBD2 (5 bases). This CDR3 spans 13 amino acids. With 4 bases removed from V and 2 bases from J, the gap between germline ends came to 12 bases. Germline CDR1 SQVTM, CDR2 ANQGSEA.